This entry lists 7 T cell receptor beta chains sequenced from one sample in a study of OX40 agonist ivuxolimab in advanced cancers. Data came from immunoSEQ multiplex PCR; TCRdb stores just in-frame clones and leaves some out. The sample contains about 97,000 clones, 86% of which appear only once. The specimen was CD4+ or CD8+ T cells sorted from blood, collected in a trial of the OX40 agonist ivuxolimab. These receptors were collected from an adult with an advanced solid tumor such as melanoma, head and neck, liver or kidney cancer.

CDR3 bases: TGTGCCTGGAGTGCGCTCCAAGGTGATCAGCCCCAGCATTTT. As protein: CAWSALQGDQPQHF. This chain uses TRBV30 with TRBJ1-5; D remains unclear. Germline CDR1 GTSNPN, CDR2 SVGIG (reference sequence). Trimming took off 1 base at V and 5 bases at J, with 12 bases between the two ends. This CDR3 is 14 amino acids long.

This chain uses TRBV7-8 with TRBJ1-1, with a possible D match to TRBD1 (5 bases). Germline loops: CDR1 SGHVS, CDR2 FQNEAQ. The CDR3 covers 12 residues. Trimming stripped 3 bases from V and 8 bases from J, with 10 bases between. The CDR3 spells CASSFGAGEAFF. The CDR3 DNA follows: TGTGCCAGCAGCTTTGGGGCAGGAGAAGCTTTCTTT.

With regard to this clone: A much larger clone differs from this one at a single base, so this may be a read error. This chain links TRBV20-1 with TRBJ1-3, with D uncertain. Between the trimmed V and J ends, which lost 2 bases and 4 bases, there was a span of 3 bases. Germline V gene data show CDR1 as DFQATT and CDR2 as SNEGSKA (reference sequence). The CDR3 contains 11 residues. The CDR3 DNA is TGCAGTGCTAGATGGGGAAACACCATATATTTT. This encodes CSARWGNTIYF.

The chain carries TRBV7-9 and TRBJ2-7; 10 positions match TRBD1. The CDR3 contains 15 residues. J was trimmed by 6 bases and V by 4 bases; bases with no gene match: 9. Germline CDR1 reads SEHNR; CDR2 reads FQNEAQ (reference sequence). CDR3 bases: TGTGCCAGCAGCTCGATCGGGACAGGGGCAGGCGAGCAGTACTTC. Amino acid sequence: CASSSIGTGAGEQYF.

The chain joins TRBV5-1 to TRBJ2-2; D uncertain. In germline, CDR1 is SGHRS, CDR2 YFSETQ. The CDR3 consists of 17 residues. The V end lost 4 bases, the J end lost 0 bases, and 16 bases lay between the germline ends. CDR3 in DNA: TGCGCCAGCAGCAGAAGGCCTCAAGAAACGAACACCGGGGAGCTGTTTTTT. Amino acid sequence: CASSRRPQETNTGELFF.

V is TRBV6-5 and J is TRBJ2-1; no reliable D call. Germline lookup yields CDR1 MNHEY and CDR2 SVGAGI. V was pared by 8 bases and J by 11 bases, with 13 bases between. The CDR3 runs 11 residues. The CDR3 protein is CASSGVNKQFF. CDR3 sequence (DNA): TGTGCCAGCTCGGGTGTAAATAAGCAGTTCTTC.

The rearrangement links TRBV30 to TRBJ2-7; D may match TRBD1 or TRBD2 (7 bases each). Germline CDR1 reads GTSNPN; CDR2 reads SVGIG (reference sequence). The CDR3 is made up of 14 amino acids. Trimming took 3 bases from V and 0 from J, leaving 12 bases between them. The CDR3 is CAWRDRTSSYEQYF. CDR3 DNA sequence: TGTGCCTGGAGGGACAGGACTAGCTCCTACGAGCAGTACTTC.